This is a list of T cell receptor beta chains from one sample in a study of blood T cell repertoires in COVID-19. TCRdb's copy holds only in-frame clones and misses some; the assay was immunoSEQ multiplex PCR. The table records about 120,000 clones, approximately 85% of them present only once. The source material was peripheral blood. Every receptor here comes from a human donor in a cohort sampled during active COVID-19. Each CDR3 is given with its conserved first and last residue. A D gene is named only where the DNA matches it firmly. Not every row has a clone size; where given, it reads once, few, many or a size class.

J gene,V gene,D gene,clone size,CDR3 DNA,CDR3 protein
TRBJ2-5,TRBV5-1,TRBD1,many,TGCGCCAGCAGCTTGATAGGACAGGGAGAGACCCAGTACTTC,CASSLIGQGETQYF
TRBJ2-7,TRBV9,-,once,TGTGCCAGCAGCGTAGGTTGGGGAGCTAGCCACGAGCAGTACTTC,CASSVGWGASHEQYF
TRBJ2-3,TRBV11-1,TRBD2,-,TGTGCCAGCAGCTTCCCGAGCGGGGGAAACACAGATACGCAGTATTTT,CASSFPSGGNTDTQYF
TRBJ1-6,TRBV3-1/TRBV3-2,TRBD1,-,TGTGCCAGCAGCCAGGGACAGAGTAATTCACCCCTCCACTTT,CASSQGQSNSPLHF
TRBJ1-2,TRBV4-1,TRBD1,-,TGCGCCAGCAGCCGGGGACAGGGGGAGAGTGGCTACACCTTC,CASSRGQGESGYTF
TRBJ1-2,TRBV7-8,TRBD1,-,TGTGCCAGCAGCCTGGGGACAGGGGGCTTTGGTGGCTACACCTTC,CASSLGTGGFGGYTF
TRBJ2-3,TRBV5-4,TRBD2,-,TGTGCCAGCAGCTTGGGGTCTAGCGGGGGGGCCGGAATGGGCACGCAGTATTTT,CASSLGSSGGAGMGTQYF
TRBJ1-4,TRBV9,-,-,TGTGCCAGCAGCGTAGACACAACTAATGAAAAACTGTTTTTT,CASSVDTTNEKLFF
TRBJ2-2,TRBV6-5,-,once,TGTGCCAGCAGAGGACAAACCACCGGGGAGCTGTTTTTT,CASRGQTTGELFF
TRBJ2-3,TRBV14,-,-,TGTGCCAGCAGCCCCTTATCAGATACGCAGTATTTT,CASSPLSDTQYF
TRBJ1-3,TRBV5-1,TRBD1,-,TGCGCCAGCAGCTTAGGACAGGGGGGCTCTGGAAACACCATATATTTT,CASSLGQGGSGNTIYF
TRBJ1-4,TRBV2,-,-,TGTGCCAGCACAGGGGCGATTAATGAAAAACTGTTTTTT,CASTGAINEKLFF
TRBJ2-7,TRBV5-1,-,-,TGCGCCAGCAGCCCGAATCCGCCCAGATCCTCCTACGAGCAGTACTTC,CASSPNPPRSSYEQYF
TRBJ2-6,TRBV7-6,TRBD1,-,TGTGCCAGCAGCCCGACAGGGGGCGCGGGTTACTCTGGGGCCAACGTCCTGACTTTC,CASSPTGGAGYSGANVLTF
TRBJ2-3,TRBV7-2,-,-,TGTGCCAGCAGCCCTCCTCCGGGGCTAGCGTCGGACACAGATACGCAGTATTTT,CASSPPPGLASDTDTQYF
TRBJ1-3,TRBV5-1,TRBD1,-,TGCGCCAGCAGCTTGGCGGGGGGACAGGCTGGAAACACCATATATTTT,CASSLAGGQAGNTIYF
TRBJ2-1,TRBV9,TRBD2,-,TGTGCCAGCAGCCCGGATCCTAGCGGGGGCTGGAATGAGCAGTTCTTC,CASSPDPSGGWNEQFF
TRBJ2-5,TRBV2,TRBD1,-,TGTGCCAGCGGGAGGACAGGGAGGGAGACCCAGTACTTC,CASGRTGRETQYF
TRBJ2-7,TRBV7-6,TRBD1,-,TGTGCCAGCACCCGTGGAGCCGGACAGGGACTCGACGAGCAGTACTTC,CASTRGAGQGLDEQYF
TRBJ1-1,TRBV27,TRBD1,-,TGTGCCAGCAGTCCCGACAGGGGGGGCACTGAAGCTTTCTTT,CASSPDRGGTEAFF
TRBJ2-3,TRBV6-6,TRBD2,-,TGTGCCAGCACCGAAGCCCGGGGGGTTAGCACAGATACGCAGTATTTT,CASTEARGVSTDTQYF
TRBJ2-7,TRBV7-9,-,once,TGTGCCAGCAGGAGTACAGGAAACTCCTACGAGCAGTACTTC,CASRSTGNSYEQYF
TRBJ2-3,TRBV6-2/TRBV6-3,-,-,TGTGCCAGCAGTTACCCCCCGGCAGTAGCCACAGATACGCAGTATTTT,CASSYPPAVATDTQYF
TRBJ1-3,TRBV6-1,TRBD1,-,TGTGCCAGCAGTGAAGGGGACAGGTTCGCAAACACCATATATTTT,CASSEGDRFANTIYF
TRBJ1-2,TRBV6-5,TRBD1,-,TGTGCCAGCAGTTATTATGGGACAGACAACTTCGGCTACACCTTC,CASSYYGTDNFGYTF
TRBJ1-5,TRBV19,-,once,TGTGCCAGTACCCTGACAGCTAGCAATCAGCCCCAGCATTTT,CASTLTASNQPQHF
TRBJ2-7,TRBV6-5,TRBD2,-,TGTGCCAGCAAAACACTAGCGGGGGCCGCCTACGAGCAGTACTTC,CASKTLAGAAYEQYF
TRBJ2-5,TRBV6-6,TRBD2,-,TGTGCCAGCAGTCCCACGACTAGCGGGGGGACTACAAAGACCCAGTACTTC,CASSPTTSGGTTKTQYF
TRBJ1-3,TRBV6-5,TRBD1,-,TGTGCCAGCAGCATGACAGGGGGGACTGGAAACACCATATATTTT,CASSMTGGTGNTIYF
TRBJ2-2,TRBV7-9,TRBD1,-,TGTGCCAGCAGCTTAGGAGTTGCGGGACAGGGGACCGGGGAGCTGTTTTTT,CASSLGVAGQGTGELFF
TRBJ1-1,TRBV7-2,TRBD1,-,TGTGCCAGCAGACTACAGGGGGCAAGCACTGAAGCTTTCTTT,CASRLQGASTEAFF
TRBJ2-7,TRBV5-6,TRBD1,-,TGTGCCAGCAGCCAAGGATGGGACAGGGGCTACGAGCAGTACTTC,CASSQGWDRGYEQYF
TRBJ1-6,TRBV19,-,-,TGTGCCAGTAGTATGAACTGGGGGGATTCACCCCTCCACTTT,CASSMNWGDSPLHF
TRBJ2-7,TRBV12-3/TRBV12-4,-,-,TGTGCCAGCAGTTTACAGACATTTTCCGAGCAGTACTTC,CASSLQTFSEQYF
TRBJ1-5,TRBV6-5,-,-,TGTGCCAGCAGGCAGGGTAGCAATCAGCCCCAGCATTTT,CASRQGSNQPQHF
TRBJ2-7,TRBV18,-,-,TGTGCCAGCTCACCGCCAGCTAGCTCCTACGAGCAGTACTTC,CASSPPASSYEQYF
TRBJ2-1,TRBV12-3/TRBV12-4,-,-,TGTGCCAGCAGTTTAAACGGAGCAGAGCAGTTCTTC,CASSLNGAEQFF
TRBJ2-5,TRBV5-1,-,-,TGCGCCAGCAGCTTGGGTGGGCGTGAGACCCAGTACTTC,CASSLGGRETQYF
TRBJ2-7,TRBV4-1,TRBD1,-,TGCGCCAGCAGCCATCCACAGGGGGCCAGCGAGCAGTACTTC,CASSHPQGASEQYF
TRBJ1-6,TRBV9,-,-,TGTGCCAGCAGCGTAGTCGGGATGGGTTCACCCCTCCACTTT,CASSVVGMGSPLHF
TRBJ1-1,TRBV5-1,-,once,TGCGCCAGCAGCCCGGTCTCCGGGGTGAACACTGAAGCTTTCTTT,CASSPVSGVNTEAFF
TRBJ1-4,TRBV5-1,-,once,TGCGCCAGCAGCCGCGGGTCGACGGCAACTAATGAAAAACTGTTTTTT,CASSRGSTATNEKLFF
TRBJ1-5,TRBV19,TRBD1,-,TGTGCCAGTAGGGGGACAGGGGGTAGCAATCAGCCCCAGCATTTT,CASRGTGGSNQPQHF
TRBJ1-5,TRBV15,-,-,TGTGCCACCAGGGGGCAGGGCAATCAGCCCCAGCATTTT,CATRGQGNQPQHF
TRBJ2-5,TRBV20-1,-,-,TGCAGTGCTAGGGAGGAGACCCAGTACTTC,CSAREETQYF